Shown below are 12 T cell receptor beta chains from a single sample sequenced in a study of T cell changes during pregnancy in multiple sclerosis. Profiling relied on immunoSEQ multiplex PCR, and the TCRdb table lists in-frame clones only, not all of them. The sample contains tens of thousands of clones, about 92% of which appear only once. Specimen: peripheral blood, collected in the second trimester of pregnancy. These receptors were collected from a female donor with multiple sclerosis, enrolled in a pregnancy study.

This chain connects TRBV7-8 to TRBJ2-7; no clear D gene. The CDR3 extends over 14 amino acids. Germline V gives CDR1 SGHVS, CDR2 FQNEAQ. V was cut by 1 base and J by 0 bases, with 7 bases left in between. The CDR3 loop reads CASSLDILSYEQYF. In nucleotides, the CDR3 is TGTGCCAGCAGCTTAGATATCCTCTCCTACGAGCAGTACTTC.

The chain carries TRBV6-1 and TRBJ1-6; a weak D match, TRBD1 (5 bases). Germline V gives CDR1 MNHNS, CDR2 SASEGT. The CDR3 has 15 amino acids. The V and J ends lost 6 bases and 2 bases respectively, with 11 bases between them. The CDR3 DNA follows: TGTGCCAGCAGCGGCAGGGAGGCCTATAATTCACCCCTCCACTTT. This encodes CASSGREAYNSPLHF.

The CDR3 loop is CASSLFPGSDTQYF. CDR3 nucleotides: TGTGCCAGCAGTTTATTCCCAGGTTCCGATACGCAGTATTTT. The V call is TRBV28, the J call TRBJ2-3; D remains ambiguous. V gave up 1 base and J gave up 6 bases, with 11 bases separating them. CDR3 length: 14 amino acids. Germline V gene sequence: CDR1 MDHEN, CDR2 SYDVKM.

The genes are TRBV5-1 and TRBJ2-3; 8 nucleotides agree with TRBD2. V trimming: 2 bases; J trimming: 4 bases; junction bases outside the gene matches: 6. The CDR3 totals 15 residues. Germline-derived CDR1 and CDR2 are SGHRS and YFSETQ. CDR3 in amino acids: CASSLPGGASDTQYF. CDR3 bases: TGCGCCAGCAGCTTACCCGGGGGGGCCTCAGATACGCAGTATTTT.

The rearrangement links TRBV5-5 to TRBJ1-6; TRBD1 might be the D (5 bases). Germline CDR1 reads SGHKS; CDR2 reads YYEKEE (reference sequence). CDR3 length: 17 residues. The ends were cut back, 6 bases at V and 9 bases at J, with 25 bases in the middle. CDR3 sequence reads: CASTQGWVDKRGSPLHF. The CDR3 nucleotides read TGTGCCAGCACCCAAGGGTGGGTTGACAAAAGGGGTTCACCCCTCCACTTT.

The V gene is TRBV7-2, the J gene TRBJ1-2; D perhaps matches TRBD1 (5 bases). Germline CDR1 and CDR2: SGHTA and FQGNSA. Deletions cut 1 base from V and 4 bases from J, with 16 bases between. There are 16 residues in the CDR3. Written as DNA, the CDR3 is TGTGCCAGCAGCTTAGGTTCCCAAGGGGTAGCCTATGGCTACACCTTC. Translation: CASSLGSQGVAYGYTF. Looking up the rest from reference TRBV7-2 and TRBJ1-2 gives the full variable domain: GAGVSQSPSNKVTEKGKDVELRCDPISGHTALYWYRQSLGQGLEFLIYFQGNSAPDKSGLPSDRFSAERTGGSVSTLTIQRTQQEDSAVYLCASSLGSQGVAYGYTFGSGTRLTVV.

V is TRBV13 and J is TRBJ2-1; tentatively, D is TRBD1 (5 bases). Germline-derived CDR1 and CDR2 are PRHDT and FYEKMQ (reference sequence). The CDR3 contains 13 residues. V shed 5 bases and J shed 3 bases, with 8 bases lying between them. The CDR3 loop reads CASSQTDYNEQFF. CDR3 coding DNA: TGTGCCAGCAGCCAGACAGACTACAATGAGCAGTTCTTC.

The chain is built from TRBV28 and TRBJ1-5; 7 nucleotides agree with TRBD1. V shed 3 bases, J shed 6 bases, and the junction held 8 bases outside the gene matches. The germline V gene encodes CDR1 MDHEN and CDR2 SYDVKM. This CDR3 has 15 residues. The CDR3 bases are TGTGCCAGCAGTTTCCCCTACAGGGGAGGTCAGCCCCAGCATTTT. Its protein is CASSFPYRGGQPQHF.

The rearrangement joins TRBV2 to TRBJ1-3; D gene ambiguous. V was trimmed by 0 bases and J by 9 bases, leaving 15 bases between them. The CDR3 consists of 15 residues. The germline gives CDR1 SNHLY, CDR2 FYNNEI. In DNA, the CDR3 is TGTGCCAGCAGTGAAGCGTTTTGGAGAGAGGGCACCATATATTTT. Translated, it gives CASSEAFWREGTIYF.

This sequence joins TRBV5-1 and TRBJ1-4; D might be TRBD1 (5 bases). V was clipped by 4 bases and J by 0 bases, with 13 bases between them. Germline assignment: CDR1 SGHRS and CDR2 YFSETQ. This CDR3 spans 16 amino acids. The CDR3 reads CASSQTTAATNEKLFF. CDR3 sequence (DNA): TGCGCCAGCAGCCAGACGACAGCCGCAACTAATGAAAAACTGTTTTTT.

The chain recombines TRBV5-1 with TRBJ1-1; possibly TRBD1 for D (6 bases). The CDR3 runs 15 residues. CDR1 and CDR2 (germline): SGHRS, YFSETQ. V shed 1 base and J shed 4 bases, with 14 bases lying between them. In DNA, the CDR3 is TGCGCCAGCAGCTTGATGTCATCGACAGGCACTGAAGCTTTCTTT. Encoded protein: CASSLMSSTGTEAFF.

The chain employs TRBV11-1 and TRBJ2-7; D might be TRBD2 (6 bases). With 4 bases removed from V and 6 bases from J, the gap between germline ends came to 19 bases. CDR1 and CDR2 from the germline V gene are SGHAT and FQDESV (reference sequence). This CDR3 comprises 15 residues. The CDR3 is CASSSTGTHHLEQYF. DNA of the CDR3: TGTGCCAGCAGCTCCACCGGGACTCACCATCTCGAGCAGTACTTC.